The next 24 T cell receptor beta chains were all read from a single sample in a study of T-cell reconstitution after alpha-beta-depleted transplantation in children. As it was prepared, the TCRbeta library received unique molecular identifiers. Using its own MiXCR run on the PCR reads, TCRdb lists one record per CDR3 protein. The sample consists of 490,000 or so distinct CDR3 sequences, under 15% of them appearing once. Material: PBMCs from the stem cell graft donor, obtained from the stem cell graft. The receptors here all came from a human donor who donated a stem cell graft to a child with combined immunodeficiency.

About this clonotype: At one end the junction does not follow the germline gene, possibly because of a read error. V and J are TRBV29-1 and TRBJ2-3; no clear D gene. The germline gives CDR1 SQVTM, CDR2 ANQGSEA. The CDR3 spans 13 residues. In DNA, the CDR3 is TGCAGCGTTGAAGATGGTAGCACCGATACGCAGTATTTT. Its translation is CSVEDGSTDTQYF.

This clonotype was detected only a few times. This sequence joins TRBV12-3 or TRBV12-4 and TRBJ1-2; D not certain. V was cut by 3 bases and J by 4 bases, with 6 bases left in between. The CDR3 is 12 amino acids. CDR3 region: CASSFTLYGYTF. For the CDR3, the DNA is TGTGCCAGCAGTTTTACGCTCTATGGCTACACCTTC.

This clonotype has more than one count but fewer than ten. The chain has TRBV15 and TRBJ2-7, with D perhaps being TRBD1 or TRBD2 (5 bases each). Per the germline V gene, CDR1 is LNHNV and CDR2 is YYDKDF (reference sequence). The V and J ends lost 0 bases and 7 bases respectively, with 25 bases between them. The CDR3 runs 18 residues. The CDR3 protein is CATSRDLPEGRVVVEQYF. CDR3 sequence (DNA): TGTGCCACCAGCAGAGATTTACCCGAGGGCAGGGTCGTAGTTGAGCAGTACTTC. Using reference TRBV15 and TRBJ2-7 for the parts outside the CDR3, the full variable domain is DAMVIQNPRYQVTQFGKPVTLSCSQTLNHNVMYWYQQKSSQAPKLLFHYYDKDFNNEADTPDNFQSRRPNTSFCFLDIRSPGLGDTAMYLCATSRDLPEGRVVVEQYFGPGTRLTVT.

This clonotype was recorded many times. The V gene is TRBV2, the J gene TRBJ2-3, with D perhaps assigned TRBD1 or TRBD2 (5 bases each). Germline V gene data show CDR1 as SNHLY and CDR2 as FYNNEI. The CDR3 has 13 amino acids. Deletions cut 8 bases from V and 0 bases from J, with 9 bases between. The CDR3 here is CASWDVSTDTQYF. CDR3 in DNA: TGTGCCAGCTGGGACGTAAGCACAGATACGCAGTATTTT.

This clonotype has at least ten counts. The chain is built from TRBV4-3 and TRBJ2-2, with D possibly being TRBD1 (6 bases). V was pared by 6 bases and J by 5 bases, with 13 bases between. Germline V gene lookup returns CDR1 LGHNA and CDR2 YSLEER. The length of the CDR3 is 14 residues. CDR3 in DNA: TGCGCCAGCAGTCAGAGCAGGGGTACCGGGGAGCTGTTTTTT. Translated, it gives CASSQSRGTGELFF.

This clonotype has more than one count but fewer than ten. The rearrangement uses TRBV6-2 or TRBV6-3 and TRBJ2-7; 7 bases agree with TRBD1. V trimming: 4 bases; J trimming: 2 bases; junction bases outside the gene matches: 2. This CDR3 is 13 amino acids long. Germline CDR1 is MNHEY and CDR2 is SVGEGT. In DNA form, the CDR3 reads TGTGCCAGCAGTTGGCAGGGGGCCTACGAGCAGTACTTC. This sequence encodes CASSWQGAYEQYF.

This clonotype occurred a few times. The chain links TRBV7-8 to TRBJ2-3, with 12 bases that match TRBD2. In germline, CDR1 is SGHVS, CDR2 FQNEAQ. The V segment lost 1 base and the J segment 3 bases; nucleotides outside the gene matches: 8. The CDR3 length is 18 residues. The CDR3 sequence: CASSLGLGLAGQTDTQYF. The DNA for the CDR3 is TGTGCCAGCAGCTTAGGTCTAGGACTAGCGGGGCAAACAGATACGCAGTATTTT.

The V gene is TRBV30, the J gene TRBJ1-2, with D possibly TRBD1 on 5 matching bases. The CDR3 runs to 16 residues. Looked up from germline, CDR1 is GTSNPN and CDR2 is SVGIG (reference sequence). V was clipped by 3 bases and J by 4 bases, with 21 bases between them. The CDR3 region is CAWSVTGTGGSYGYTF. CDR3 sequence (DNA): TGTGCCTGGAGCGTAACCGGGACTGGGGGGTCCTATGGCTACACCTTC.

This clonotype was counted at least ten times. The chain carries TRBV10-3 and TRBJ2-7; D gene uncertain. The CDR3 spans 11 residues. V was cut by 5 bases and J by 3 bases, with 5 bases left in between. CDR1 is ENHRY, CDR2 SYGVKD, per germline. Here the CDR3 DNA reads TGTGCCATCAGTCTCAACTACGAGCAGTACTTC. It is translated as CAISLNYEQYF.

This rearrangement joins TRBV4-2 to TRBJ1-2; 7 bases map to TRBD1. V lost 4 bases, J lost 8 bases, and 10 bases stayed unmatched. Germline CDR1 and CDR2: LGHNA and YNFKEQ. CDR3 size: 14 residues. CDR3 DNA: TGTGCCAGCAGCCCGGGGACAGCAGGTGGGGGCTACACCTTC. Its protein product is CASSPGTAGGGYTF.

The gene calls are TRBV5-1 and TRBJ2-7, with D hard to call. The CDR3 contains 13 residues. Germline V CDR1 and CDR2: SGHRS, YFSETQ. V was trimmed by 3 bases and J by 0 bases, leaving 7 bases between them. CDR3 DNA: TGCGCCAGCAGCTCCCCAAGCTCCTACGAGCAGTACTTC. This gives the protein CASSSPSSYEQYF.

This clonotype was found many times. The V gene is TRBV12-3 or TRBV12-4, the J gene TRBJ2-3; TRBD2 might be the D (6 bases). The CDR3 is 14 amino acids. Trimming stripped 7 bases from V and 4 bases from J, with 15 bases between. CDR3 nucleotides: TGTGCCAGCACTCAAGCGGGTACTTCAGATACGCAGTATTTT. This codes for CASTQAGTSDTQYF.

The table lists this clonotype with a few counts. J is TRBJ2-6 and V is TRBV12-3 or TRBV12-4; D is undetermined. CDR3 length: 17 residues. V gave up 0 bases and J gave up 0 bases, with 9 bases separating them. The CDR3 protein is CASSLAVVLSGANVLTF. The CDR3 nucleotides read TGTGCCAGCAGTTTAGCAGTAGTCCTCTCTGGGGCCAACGTCCTGACTTTC.

The chain combines TRBV7-8 with TRBJ2-6; D not certain. The CDR3 is 8 residues long. Germline assignment: CDR1 SGHVS and CDR2 FQNEAQ. The ends were cut back, 8 bases at V and 19 bases at J, with 9 bases in the middle. CDR3 nucleotide sequence: TGTGCCAGCCCTATTTCTACTTTC. Translation: CASPISTF.

There are many counts of this clonotype. The chain links TRBV3-1 to TRBJ1-1; TRBD1 might be the D (5 bases). V lost 1 base to trimming and J lost 8 bases, with 11 bases between them. In germline, CDR1 is LGHDT, CDR2 YNNKEL (reference sequence). The CDR3 loop spans 13 amino acids. The CDR3 loop reads CASSQAGGLEAFF. The CDR3 region has the DNA TGTGCCAGCAGCCAAGCGGGGGGATTGGAAGCTTTCTTT.

As regards this clonotype: This may come from a read error, since a much larger clone is one base off. J is TRBJ2-3 and V is TRBV4-2; D is undetermined. CDR1 and CDR2 from the germline V gene are LGHNA and YNFKEQ. This CDR3 is 14 amino acids long. The CDR3 DNA reads TGTGCCAGCAGCCCCTCTAGTGGCACAGAAACGCAGTATTTT. Amino acid sequence: CASSPSSGTETQYF.

A word on this clonotype: Sequence at one end of the junction differs from germline and may be a read error. The chain employs TRBV7-7 and TRBJ2-3, with 7 nucleotides matching TRBD2. From germline, CDR1 is SSHAT and CDR2 FNYEAQ (reference sequence). The CDR3 has 13 residues. The CDR3 is CASSGTAGDTQYF. CDR3 sequence (DNA): TGTGCTAGCAGCGGGACCGCGGGAGATACGCAGTATTTT.

This clonotype appeared many times. This sequence joins TRBV20-1 and TRBJ2-3; D remains unclear. The V gene's germline CDR1 is DFQATT and CDR2 SNEGSKA (reference sequence). Trimming left V 1 base short and J 2 bases short, with 7 bases between. The CDR3 is made up of 13 amino acids. CDR3 DNA: TGCAGTGCTAGAGTGGGTAACACAGATACGCAGTATTTT. Residues: CSARVGNTDTQYF.

The chain uses TRBV18 and TRBJ1-6; TRBD1 matches 8 bases. CDR3 length: 15 amino acids. Trimming removed 3 bases from V and 8 bases from J; junction bases left unmatched: 6. Germline V gene sequence: CDR1 KGHSH, CDR2 LQKENI. The CDR3 here is CASSPSRTGYSPLHF. CDR3 DNA sequence: TGTGCCAGCTCACCCTCACGGACAGGGTATTCACCCCTCCACTTT.

The chain joins TRBV12-3 or TRBV12-4 to TRBJ2-5; D tentatively fits TRBD1 or TRBD2 (7 bases each). Trimming shortened V by 1 base and J by 5 bases, and 23 bases separated the two germline ends. The CDR3 covers 18 residues. CDR3 in DNA: TGTGCCAGCAGTTTAGTATACGGGTGGCGACAGGGAGGGGAGACCCAGTACTTC. Residues: CASSLVYGWRQGGETQYF.

This clonotype was observed many times. V gene TRBV12-3 or TRBV12-4 combines with J gene TRBJ2-1, with 10 nucleotides matching TRBD2. V dropped 1 base and J dropped 5; count of bases not matched to a gene: 2. The CDR3 sequence is 15 residues long. The CDR3 region is CASSLGTSGDNEQFF. CDR3 bases: TGTGCCAGCAGTTTAGGTACTAGCGGGGACAATGAGCAGTTCTTC.

This clonotype was counted ten times or more. This sequence joins TRBV29-1 and TRBJ2-7; D tentatively fits TRBD1 or TRBD2 (5 bases each). Germline loops: CDR1 SQVTM, CDR2 ANQGSEA. The CDR3 consists of 12 residues. Trimming stripped 1 base from V and 5 bases from J, with 9 bases between. CDR3 residues: CSVEGGLDEQYF. CDR3 sequence (DNA): TGCAGCGTTGAAGGGGGGTTGGACGAGCAGTACTTC.

A few counts support this clonotype. The CDR3 DNA follows: TGTGCCAGCAGCCCGGGCCCGCTCTACCAAGAGACCCAGTACTTC. It translates to CASSPGPLYQETQYF. The gene calls are TRBV11-2 and TRBJ2-5, with D uncertain. Trimming took off 5 bases at V and 0 bases at J, with 13 bases between the two ends. From germline, CDR1 is SGHAT and CDR2 FQNNGV. CDR3 length equals 15 residues.

The genes are TRBV24-1 and TRBJ1-5, with D perhaps matching TRBD1 (6 bases). Looked up from germline, CDR1 is KGHDR and CDR2 is SFDVKD. This CDR3 contains 16 residues. V was trimmed by 4 bases and J by 0 bases, leaving 12 bases between them. The DNA of the CDR3 is TGTGCCACCAGTGACCCCGGACAGTATAGCAATCAGCCCCAGCATTTT. Translated: CATSDPGQYSNQPQHF.